Below are 9 T cell receptor beta chains sequenced from a single sample in a study of T-cell memory formation after mild COVID-19. MiXCR, run by TCRdb on the 5' RACE reads, gives a single entry per CDR3 protein. Of some 440,000 distinct CDR3 sequences in the sample, around 27% were seen once. Sequenced: PBMCs or a T cell subset sorted from them (not recorded which). These receptors all come from an adult woman who had mild COVID-19 (a few samples of this study predate the infection). Cell type and time point are not known.

There are a few counts of this clonotype. The chain links TRBV20-1 to TRBJ1-5; possible D gene TRBD1, 5 bases. There are 15 residues in the CDR3. Germline V gene sequence: CDR1 DFQATT, CDR2 SNEGSKA (reference sequence). Trimming shortened V by 3 bases and J by 7 bases, and 19 bases separated the two germline ends. The CDR3 nucleotides read TGCAGTGCTAGTCCTCCAGGGAGAGACCGACAGCCCCAGCATTTT. Translated, it gives CSASPPGRDRQPQHF.

The V and J genes are TRBV4-3 and TRBJ1-6; D possibly corresponds to TRBD1 (6 bases). Trimming pared 3 bases from V and 7 bases from J, leaving 13 bases between. There are 15 residues in the CDR3. The germline gives CDR1 LGHNA, CDR2 YSLEER. The CDR3 coding sequence is TGCGCCAGCAGCCACTTGGACAGCAGAAATTCACCCCTCCACTTT. Amino acid sequence: CASSHLDSRNSPLHF.

This clonotype was detected a few times. V usage is TRBV6-5 and J usage is TRBJ1-3; D perhaps matches TRBD1 (6 bases). The CDR3 sequence is 17 residues long. Trimming removed 0 bases at V and 1 base at J, with 13 bases between. Germline values: CDR1 MNHEY, CDR2 SVGAGI. CDR3 residues: CASSYSRYRVSGNTIYF. In DNA, the CDR3 is TGTGCCAGCAGTTACTCGAGGTACAGGGTATCTGGAAACACCATATATTTT.

This clonotype was counted ten times or more. The junction departs from germline at one end; a sequencing error may be responsible. The CDR3 sequence is CASSLRSSYNEQFF. The CDR3 region has the DNA TGTGCCAGCAGCTTACGGAGCTCTTACAATGAGCAGTTCTTC. The chain employs TRBV5-1 and TRBJ2-1; D call uncertain. The CDR3 length is 14 residues. Germline V gene sequence: CDR1 SGHRS, CDR2 YFSETQ.

This clonotype has just a few counts. The chain carries TRBV7-3 and TRBJ2-7, with D perhaps TRBD1 (7 bases). CDR1 is SGHTA and CDR2 is FQGTGA in the germline V gene. The CDR3 extends over 13 amino acids. V was cut by 4 bases and J by 5 bases, with 12 bases left in between. CDR3 residues: CASSYGGGHEQYF. CDR3 in DNA: TGTGCCAGCAGCTACGGAGGGGGCCACGAGCAGTACTTC.

The V and J genes are TRBV12-3 or TRBV12-4 and TRBJ1-1; 9 positions match TRBD1. The V segment lost 5 bases and the J segment 5 bases; nucleotides outside the gene matches: 9. The CDR3 is made up of 15 amino acids. CDR3 sequence (DNA): TGTGCCAGCAGTCGTGCCGGGACAGGGCAAACTGAAGCTTTCTTT. Translation: CASSRAGTGQTEAFF.

The chain carries TRBV9 and TRBJ2-5, with a weak D call TRBD2 (6 bases). The V and J ends lost 3 bases and 0 bases respectively, with 12 bases between them. Germline V gene lookup returns CDR1 SGDLS and CDR2 YYNGEE. This CDR3 contains 15 residues. As DNA, the CDR3 is TGTGCCAGCAGCGCCGGGCGGGGAAACCAAGAGACCCAGTACTTC. Amino acids: CASSAGRGNQETQYF.

This clonotype has ten or more counts. This chain connects TRBV29-1 to TRBJ2-5; no clear D gene. The V gene's germline CDR1 is SQVTM and CDR2 ANQGSEA. CDR3 length: 12 residues. Trimming cost V 1 base and J 1 base, with 4 bases left between them. The CDR3: CSVEVFQETQYF. The CDR3 nucleotides are TGCAGCGTTGAAGTGTTCCAAGAGACCCAGTACTTC.

This clonotype showed up just a few times. The J gene is TRBJ2-6, the V gene TRBV24-1; tentatively, D is TRBD2 (6 bases). CDR1 and CDR2 (germline): KGHDR, SFDVKD. Trimming pared 6 bases from V and 0 bases from J, leaving 11 bases between. CDR3 length: 16 residues. CDR3 sequence reads: CATSRGFRSGANVLTF. CDR3 sequence (DNA): TGTGCCACCAGTCGGGGGTTCCGCTCTGGGGCCAACGTCCTGACTTTC.